Sequencing of this TCR beta chain was carried out in a study of PD-1 blockade in classical Hodgkin lymphoma (dated by TCRdb to about 2020). Regarding the complete study: Nivolumab dosing was 3 mg/kg intravenously every 2 weeks, continuing until either disease progression or unacceptable toxicity. The study used CyTOF and TCR beta sequencing to define a peripheral blood immune signature of response to PD-1 blockade in classical Hodgkin lymphoma.

Points the paper makes about the study in general: Baseline TCR diversity was reported as lower in newly diagnosed patients than in healthy donors, and lower still in relapsed/refractory patients. A significant rise by C4D1 was seen in CD4+ but not CD8+ TCR diversity (p=0.0027 vs p=0.16), with the rise being most apparent in complete responders (p=0.02). Patients starting nivolumab less than 1 year after ASCT had lower diversity and were excluded from later analyses to avoid confounding by immune reconstitution. Only a single clinical trial cohort was studied, and what caused the repertoire differences, possibly disease activity or prior therapy, remained undefined. Among trial patients, those achieving complete response had baseline diversity similar to that of newly diagnosed patients, while diversity was significantly lower in partial responders and progressors.

The Qiagen DNeasy kit was used to extract genomic DNA both from unsorted PBMCs and from the negatively selected CD4+ and CD8+ fractions. TCR beta CDR3 regions were subjected to amplification by immunoSEQ multiplex PCR with primers that anneal to V and J segments. A synthetic immune receptor repertoire was used to minimize amplification bias, and any remaining bias was removed computationally after sequencing. The authors processed their data as follows. Custom Python scripts were used to quantify repertoire diversity as the Shannon entropy index. The unsorted, CD4+ and CD8+ repertoires were each analyzed separately, with the exception of combined analyses, where CD4+ and CD8+ sequences were merged in silico. A clone was considered expanded if an increase in frequency of at least 2-fold after treatment relative to C1D1 was found, and a pseudocount of 0.5 was applied to clones undetected at baseline. Singleton clones were defined as clones with 0 or 1 copy at C1D1, and non-singleton clones were defined as clones with 2 or more copies. Clones expanded in unsorted samples were assigned a CD4+, CD8+ or unknown annotation through matching of protein sequences in sorted samples from the same patient. Diversity changes from C1D1 to C4D1 were tested in paired samples using Wilcoxon tests. TCRdb retrieved this table from immuneACCESS and kept in-frame rearrangements only. Not all clones are present; in checked studies, unresolved V genes account for under half, and no reason is known for the remainder. D and trimming were read from the DNA, whereas the V and J calls and clone size are those reported in that table. This sample holds 25,000 to 30,000 clones; roughly four fifths were observed only once. Around 0.6% of the sample is taken by the ten largest.

The sample's time point label, decoded: cycle 4 day 1 (C4D1), after less than seven weeks of nivolumab. All trial patients had relapsed after autologous stem cell transplantation, with cohorts A, B and C differing in prior brentuximab vedotin exposure. CD4+ T cells were purified from thawed PBMCs by magnetic negative selection with a Miltenyi CD4+ T cell isolation kit. The trial cohort comprised 60 or so patients with relapsed/refractory classical Hodgkin lymphoma whose best overall responses were complete response, partial response or progressive disease. In the multi-cohort phase II CheckMate 205 trial, trial patients received single-agent nivolumab. An independent review committee assessed best overall response by applying the 2007 International Working Group response criteria. PBMCs from the trial were collected at three points: immediately before nivolumab initiation (C1D1), and during therapy at cycle 2 day 1 and cycle 4 day 1. Peripheral blood was collected in 8 mL Vacutainer Cell Preparation Tubes, from which PBMCs were isolated by centrifugation and then cryopreserved. Purified CD4+ and CD8+ fractions were generated only in cases for which an additional PBMC sample was available. Magnetically labelled cells were removed on LS columns in a quadroMACS separator, and the flow-through was collected as the purified fraction.

The table lists this clone with a count of one. Its cognate antigen has yet to be identified. No much larger clone exists at a distance of one base, and base qualities are not known. CDR1 and CDR2 are drawn from the germline V gene: KGHSH, LQKENI. Its CDR3 holds 14 amino acids, cysteine through phenylalanine. Only the CDR3 portion is preserved as DNA: 42 bases, with reading frame beginning at the first base. Trimmed from V: 3 bases; trimmed from J: 9 bases; junction bases lacking a gene match: 5. The chain was built from TRBV18 and TRBJ2-1, and TRBD2 matches 10 of the central bases. The sequenced sample was CD4+ T cells from blood, obtained before the fourth cycle of nivolumab. This TCR derives from a human donor with classical Hodgkin lymphoma. The CDR3 protein is CASSPLAGVGEQFF. The sequence in DNA is TGTGCCAGCTCACCTCTAGCGGGAGTGGGTGAGCAGTTCTTC.